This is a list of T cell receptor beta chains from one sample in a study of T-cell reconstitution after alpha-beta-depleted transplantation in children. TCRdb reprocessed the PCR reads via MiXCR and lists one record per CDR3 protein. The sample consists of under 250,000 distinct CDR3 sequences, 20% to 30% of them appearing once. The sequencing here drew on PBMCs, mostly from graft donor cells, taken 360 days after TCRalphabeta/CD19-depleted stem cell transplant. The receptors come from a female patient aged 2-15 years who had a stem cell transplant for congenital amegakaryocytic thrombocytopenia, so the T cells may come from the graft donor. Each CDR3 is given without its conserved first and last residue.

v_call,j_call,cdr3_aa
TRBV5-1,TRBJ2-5,ASSLSRTGGRGETQY
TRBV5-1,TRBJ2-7,ASSRGTSGRYEQY
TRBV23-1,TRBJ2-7,ASSHINLAGVGEQY
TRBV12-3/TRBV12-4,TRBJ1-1,SSRDRVTEAF
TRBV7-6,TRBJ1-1,ASSFTGGTPNTEAF
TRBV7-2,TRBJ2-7,ASSPGPGYEQY
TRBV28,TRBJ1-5,ASRPDRGHHQPQH
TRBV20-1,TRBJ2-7,SARGNVGFHEQY
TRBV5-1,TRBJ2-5,ASSSLQGRETQY
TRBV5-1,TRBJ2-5,ASSSGAGRETQY
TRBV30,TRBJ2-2,AWSDNTGELF
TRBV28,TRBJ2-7,ASRTGGLYEQY
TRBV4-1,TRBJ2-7,ASSQLTSGTSAYEQY
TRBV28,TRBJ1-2,ASSRDRGWFFYGYT
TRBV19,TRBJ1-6,AASIQDGSPLH
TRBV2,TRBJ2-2,ASSEREGSNTGEPF
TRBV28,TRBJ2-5,APDAGPGYEETQY
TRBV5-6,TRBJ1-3,ASSFLSSGNTIY
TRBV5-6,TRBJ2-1,ASSSATSWGNEQF
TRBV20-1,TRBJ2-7,SAKGTGSVYEQY
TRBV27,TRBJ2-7,ASSFGWGAQNYEQY
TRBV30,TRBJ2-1,AWSVTRLVRPREQF
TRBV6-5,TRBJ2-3,ASSYILAGADTQY
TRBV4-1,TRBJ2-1,ASSLRILLAEDNEQF
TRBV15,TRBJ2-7,ATSREASGSYEQY
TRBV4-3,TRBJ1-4,ASSQDSRAQTNEKLF
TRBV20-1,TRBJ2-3,SANSVSTDTQY